Only one count was recorded for the clone carrying this T cell receptor (beta chain). Its antigen is not identified. The germline V and J ends were trimmed by 0 bases and 1 base, with 13 bases remaining between them. Looked up from germline, CDR1 is SGHNT and CDR2 is YENEEA. This CDR3 is built from 16 residues. How the authors handled the data: A productive frequency of 2.59 x 10-5 was the lowest detectable. Only in-frame clones appear in the TCRdb table, and some are missing; sequencing was by immunoSEQ multiplex PCR. V and J calls and clone size are those listed in that table; D and trimming were worked out from the DNA. The table includes about 33,000 clones, around 70% detected once. These data are taken from a study of STAT5B mutations in CD4+ large granular lymphocyte leukemia. Across the study: The CDR3 'QG' motif was associated with a particular HLA allele among healthy donors.

Study results and limitations: 8/27 top patient clones versus 2/35 control clones were TRBV06-family. CD4-sorted patient repertoires seemed more clonal than healthy CD4+ repertoires.

The sequenced material came from CD4+ T cells from blood buffy coats. The TCR sequence derives from a human donor in good health. The V gene is TRBV11-3, the J gene TRBJ2-7; D is perhaps TRBD2 (5 bases). The CDR3 is CASSLDNGIVSYEQYF. The CDR3 DNA is TGTGCCAGCAGCTTAGATAACGGGATAGTATCCTACGAGCAGTACTTC.